The clone carrying this T cell receptor (beta chain) was picked up many times. This entry belongs to a study of blood T cell repertoires in COVID-19. Looked up from germline, CDR1 is SGHAT and CDR2 is FQDESV (reference sequence). The CDR3 spans 15 residues. V shed 5 bases and J 6 bases; nucleotides not matched to a gene: 10. Assay: immunoSEQ multiplex PCR; the TCRdb copy retains only in-frame clones and omits some. The data show roughly 310,000 clones, 90% seen once. Sequencing was done on a sample of peripheral blood. V usage is TRBV11-1 and J usage is TRBJ1-1; 9 bases are a match to TRBD1. This TCR was recovered from a woman in her 30s with COVID-19, enrolled during active disease. DNA for the CDR3: TGTGCCAGCAGCCGAGAGACAGGGGGAAAGGCTGAAGCTTTCTTT. Translated: CASSRETGGKAEAFF.